This TCR beta chain is drawn from a study of blood T cell repertoires in COVID-19. At the level of the study: Some COVID-19 samples were acute and others convalescent; all came from the United States, Italy and Spain. PBMCs, B-cell-depleted T cells, or T cells were the source of the cDNA or gDNA that made up the material.

Study processing details: From reference gene primer amplification, estimates of nucleated cell counts were derived. Method: immunoSEQ multiplex PCR; TCRdb's copy keeps in-frame clones and lacks some. Clonal size and the V and J genes are those of that table, whereas D and trimming came from the DNA. The sample shows 100,000 to 120,000 clones, around 90% of them seen only once. Germline V gives CDR1 MNHNS, CDR2 SASEGT. The CDR3 contains 18 residues. With 4 bases clipped from V and 4 bases from J, the junction kept 16 bases outside the gene matches. This clone was counted once. The receptor's source is a human donor in a cohort sampled during active COVID-19. V usage is TRBV6-1 and J usage is TRBJ1-2; 9 bases line up with TRBD1. Sequencing used peripheral blood. CDR3 in DNA: TGTGCCAGCAGTGCTGAAAGGACAGGGGCCTCGATCTCCTATGGCTACACCTTC. Encoded protein: CASSAERTGASISYGYTF.